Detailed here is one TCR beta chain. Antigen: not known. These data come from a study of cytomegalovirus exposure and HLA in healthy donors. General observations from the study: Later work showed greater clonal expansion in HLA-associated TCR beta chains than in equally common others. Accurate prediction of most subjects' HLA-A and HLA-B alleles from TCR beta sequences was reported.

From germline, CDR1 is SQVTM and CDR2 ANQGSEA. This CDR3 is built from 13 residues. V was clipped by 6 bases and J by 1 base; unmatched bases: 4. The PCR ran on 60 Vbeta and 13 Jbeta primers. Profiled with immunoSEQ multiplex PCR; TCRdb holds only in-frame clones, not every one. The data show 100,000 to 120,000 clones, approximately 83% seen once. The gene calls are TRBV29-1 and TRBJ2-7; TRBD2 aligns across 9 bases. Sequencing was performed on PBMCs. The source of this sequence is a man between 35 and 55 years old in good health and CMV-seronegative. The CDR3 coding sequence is TGCAGCGTAGTAGCGGGGGTGTCCTACGAGCAGTACTTC. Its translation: CSVVAGVSYEQYF.